One and the same sample provided the 26 T cell receptor beta chains below, sequenced in a study of blood T cells in healthy people across ages. Alongside a J-beta primer mix, a sample-barcoded 5' primer served in a second PCR lasting roughly 7 to 11 cycles. MiXCR was run by TCRdb on the 5' RACE reads, yielding one entry per CDR3 protein. The data show about 590,000 distinct CDR3 sequences, with around 31% seen just once and about 15% held by the top ten. The sequencing input was blood. All receptors come from a woman older than 75 in good health.

With regard to this clonotype: A read error may explain this, as a much larger clone is one base away. V gene TRBV15 combines with J gene TRBJ1-4, with 9 bases aligning to TRBD1. The CDR3 has 15 amino acids. CDR1 is LNHNV, CDR2 YYDKDF, per germline (reference sequence). The CDR3 reads CATRNRDREGEKRFF. CDR3 sequence (DNA): TGTGCCACCCGTAATCGGGACAGGGAAGGTGAAAAACGGTTTTTT. The whole variable domain, remainder taken from reference TRBV15 and TRBJ1-4, is DAMVIQNPRYQVTQFGKPVTLSCSQTLNHNVMYWYQQKSSQAPKLLFHYYDKDFNNEADTPDNFQSRRPNTSFCFLDIRSPGLGDTAMYLCATRNRDREGEKRFFGSGTQLSVL.

This clonotype came up many times. This rearrangement joins TRBV5-1 to TRBJ2-7; D is unclear. Germline V CDR1 and CDR2: SGHRS, YFSETQ. Trimming shortened V by 0 bases and J by 5 bases, and 12 bases separated the two germline ends. This CDR3 is built from 14 residues. The CDR3 DNA follows: TGCGCCAGCAGCTTGGAAGAACTCGTCCACGAGCAGTACTTC. Its translation: CASSLEELVHEQYF.

The sample holds a few counts of this clonotype. A much larger clone is a single base away; this may be a read error. The rearrangement joins TRBV18 to TRBJ2-5; TRBD2 matches 7 bases. The DNA matches TRBJ2-7 better at its end, which makes the J call doubtful. Germline V gene lookup returns CDR1 KGHSH and CDR2 LQKENI. This CDR3 comprises 14 residues. CDR3 nucleotides: TGTGCCAGCTCACGGTCTAGCGGACGCTACGAGCAGTACTTC. As protein: CASSRSSGRYEQYF.

This clonotype ranks as medium-sized. This chain joins TRBV7-9 and TRBJ2-3; D is tentatively TRBD1 or TRBD2 (5 bases each). The CDR3 is 15 residues long. From germline, CDR1 is SEHNR and CDR2 FQNEAQ (reference sequence). Trimming removed 6 bases from V and 2 bases from J, with 15 bases in between. Written as DNA, the CDR3 is TGTGCCAGCAGAACAGCCGGGACGGTCACAGATACGCAGTATTTT. As protein: CASRTAGTVTDTQYF. The entire variable domain, with the rest obtained from reference TRBV7-9 and TRBJ2-3, is as follows: DTGVSQNPRHKITKRGQNVTFRCDPISEHNRLYWYRQTLGQGPEFLTYFQNEAQLEKSRLLSDRFSAERPKGSFSTLEIQRTEQGDSAMYLCASRTAGTVTDTQYFGPGTRLTVL.

The chain couples TRBV6-5 to TRBJ2-1; D may be TRBD2 (6 bases). Germline CDR1 reads MNHEY; CDR2 reads SVGAGI. V was trimmed by 6 bases and J by 3 bases, leaving 15 bases between them. CDR3 size: 15 residues. This CDR3 reads CASSLDPGLYNEQFF. CDR3 DNA: TGTGCCAGCAGCCTAGACCCGGGACTCTACAATGAGCAGTTCTTC.

This clonotype was found many times. A much larger clone lies a single base off, so this may be a read error. The J gene is TRBJ2-5, the V gene TRBV5-6; unclear D gene. V lost 2 bases and J lost 11, with 16 bases in between. CDR3 length equals 13 residues. Germline CDR1 SGHDT, CDR2 YYEEEE. CDR3 DNA sequence: TGTGCCAGCAGCTTTCCAGCGATCGAGGAGCAGTACTTC. It yields the protein CASSFPAIEEQYF.

This clonotype has at least ten counts. This chain links TRBV6-5 with TRBJ2-5, with 12 nucleotides matching TRBD2. The CDR3 extends over 18 amino acids. Losses at the gene ends were 5 bases for V and 1 base for J; bases not matched to a gene: 11. Germline-derived CDR1 and CDR2 are MNHEY and SVGAGI. The CDR3 is CASSPRTWTSGAQETQYF. In DNA, the CDR3 is TGTGCCAGCAGTCCCAGGACCTGGACTAGCGGGGCCCAAGAGACCCAGTACTTC.

The chain employs TRBV7-2 and TRBJ2-1; TRBD1 might be the D (5 bases). The CDR3 has 14 amino acids. V was pared by 4 bases and J by 2 bases, with 9 bases between. From germline, CDR1 is SGHTA and CDR2 FQGNSA. The CDR3 is CASSSQGTYNEQFF. The CDR3 DNA reads as TGTGCCAGCAGCTCGCAGGGAACCTACAATGAGCAGTTCTTC. The entire variable domain, with the rest obtained from reference TRBV7-2 and TRBJ2-1, is as follows: GAGVSQSPSNKVTEKGKDVELRCDPISGHTALYWYRQSLGQGLEFLIYFQGNSAPDKSGLPSDRFSAERTGGSVSTLTIQRTQQEDSAVYLCASSSQGTYNEQFFGPGTRLTVL.

This clonotype was detected many times. This chain uses TRBV6-5 with TRBJ1-2; 8 bases fit TRBD1. Losses at the gene ends were 8 bases for V and 6 bases for J; bases not matched to a gene: 8. This CDR3 has 13 residues. The germline gives CDR1 MNHEY, CDR2 SVGAGI. The CDR3 protein is CASSEQGANGYTF. CDR3 bases: TGTGCCAGCTCCGAGCAGGGGGCGAATGGCTACACCTTC.

Many counts were recorded for this clonotype. J is TRBJ1-4 and V is TRBV6-5, with 10 bases aligning to TRBD1. The CDR3 runs to 18 residues. Germline CDR1 MNHEY, CDR2 SVGAGI. After removal of 4 bases from V and 0 bases from J, the junction contained 8 bases not matched to a gene. This CDR3 is CASSLQRQGATTNEKLFF. The DNA for the CDR3 is TGTGCCAGCAGTTTACAAAGACAGGGGGCAACAACTAATGAAAAACTGTTTTTT.

There are many counts of this clonotype. In DNA form, the CDR3 reads TGTGCCAGCAGCTTAGTGGTGACTAGCGGGGGGGGCAATGAGCAGTTCTTC. This codes for CASSLVVTSGGGNEQFF. The chain has TRBV11-2 and TRBJ2-1; TRBD2 matches at 14 bases. Germline V gene sequence: CDR1 SGHAT, CDR2 FQNNGV. With V trimmed by 1 base and J by 6 bases, 5 bases remained unmatched. The CDR3 loop spans 17 amino acids. Variable domain in full (rest from reference TRBV11-2 and TRBJ2-1): EAGVAQSPRYKIIEKRQSVAFWCNPISGHATLYWYQQILGQGPKLLIQFQNNGVVDDSQLPKDRFSAERLKGVDSTLKIQPAKLEDSAVYLCASSLVVTSGGGNEQFFGPGTRLTVL.

The CDR3 loop reads CSARSPGRETQYF. CDR3 nucleotide sequence: TGCAGTGCTAGAAGTCCAGGGCGGGAGACCCAGTACTTC. The chain employs TRBV20-1 and TRBJ2-5; possible D gene TRBD1, 5 bases. CDR3 length equals 13 residues. Per germline, CDR1 DFQATT and CDR2 SNEGSKA (reference sequence). V was cut by 2 bases and J by 5 bases, with 12 bases left in between.

This CDR3 is CASSPRDRSLGAFF. CDR3 nucleotides: TGTGCCAGCAGCCCCCGGGACAGAAGTCTAGGAGCTTTCTTT. This rearrangement joins TRBV6-5 to TRBJ1-1; the match to TRBD1 covers 7 bases. The CDR3 covers 14 residues. CDR1 is MNHEY, CDR2 SVGAGI, per germline. The V and J ends lost 6 bases and 10 bases, in that order; junction bases with no gene match: 14.

In this sample, this clonotype turned up many times. The chain is built from TRBV6-5 and TRBJ2-1; 13 nucleotides match TRBD2. V was pared by 5 bases and J by 5 bases, with 3 bases of the junction left unmatched. Germline-derived CDR1 and CDR2 are MNHEY and SVGAGI. CDR3 size: 15 residues. CDR3: CASSRLAGGNNEQFF. CDR3 bases: TGTGCCAGCAGTCGACTAGCGGGGGGCAACAATGAGCAGTTCTTC.

This clonotype was recorded at least ten times. The V and J genes are TRBV7-8 and TRBJ1-2; unclear D gene. This CDR3 region has 16 residues. With 4 bases removed from V and 0 bases from J, the gap between germline ends came to 15 bases. Germline V gene sequence: CDR1 SGHVS, CDR2 FQNEAQ. This CDR3 is CASSSPVTQTNYGYTF. The DNA of the CDR3 is TGTGCCAGCAGCTCCCCCGTCACACAAACTAACTATGGCTACACCTTC.

Ten or more counts support this clonotype. The chain employs TRBV3-1 and TRBJ2-5; D may be TRBD2 (6 bases). V was clipped by 3 bases and J by 1 base, with 9 bases between them. From germline, CDR1 is LGHDT and CDR2 YNNKEL (reference sequence). This CDR3 is built from 14 residues. CDR3 sequence: CASSHRRGQETQYF. Written as DNA, the CDR3 is TGTGCCAGCAGCCACAGGCGGGGCCAAGAGACCCAGTACTTC.

This clonotype occurred once. This chain connects TRBV30 to TRBJ1-2; tentative D call: TRBD1 (5 bases). The CDR3 has 13 residues. Germline assignment: CDR1 GTSNPN and CDR2 SVGIG (reference sequence). V was cut by 1 base and J by 8 bases, with 14 bases left in between. CDR3 sequence reads: CAWSEPLRGGYTF. CDR3 DNA: TGTGCCTGGAGTGAACCTCTCCGGGGCGGCTACACCTTC. The variable domain in full, with the rest retrieved from reference TRBV30 and TRBJ1-2, is SQTIHQWPATLVQPVGSPLSLECTVEGTSNPNLYWYRQAAGRGLQLLFYSVGIGQISSEVPQNLSASRPQDRQFILSSKKLLLSDSGFYLCAWSEPLRGGYTFGSGTRLTVV.

This clonotype was counted at least ten times. V and J are TRBV2 and TRBJ1-2, with D tentatively TRBD1 (5 bases). CDR3 length equals 15 residues. CDR1 and CDR2 from the germline V gene are SNHLY and FYNNEI. V lost 6 bases and J lost 0, with 14 bases in between. The CDR3 nucleotides are TGTGCCAGCAGCGCTAGGGGCAGGCCTAACTATGGCTACACCTTC. This translates into CASSARGRPNYGYTF.

This clonotype was seen more than once but under ten times. This sequence may be a read error, since a much larger clone differs from it by one base. The chain carries TRBV5-1 and TRBJ2-1; TRBD2 matches 8 bases. The J call could be wrong; TRBJ2-7 is a better fit for the DNA end. The CDR3 sequence is 14 residues long. CDR1 is SGHRS, CDR2 YFSETQ, per germline. CDR3 loop: CASVAGGRNNEQYF. CDR3 coding DNA: TGCGCCAGCGTCGCGGGGGGTAGAAACAATGAGCAGTACTTC.

This clonotype was observed a handful of times. The chain combines TRBV5-1 with TRBJ1-6, with TRBD1 identical over 10 bases. The V segment lost 2 bases and the J segment 7 bases; nucleotides outside the gene matches: 3. Germline V lookup: CDR1 SGHRS, CDR2 YFSETQ. This CDR3 is 15 amino acids long. The CDR3 reads CASSFRDRGNSPLHF. Here the CDR3 DNA reads TGCGCCAGCAGCTTCCGGGACAGGGGAAATTCACCCCTCCACTTT.

This clonotype came up many times. The rearrangement links TRBV10-3 to TRBJ2-1; 7 bases map to TRBD1. In germline, CDR1 is ENHRY, CDR2 SYGVKD. After removal of 2 bases from V and 0 bases from J, the junction contained 1 base not matched to a gene. The CDR3 consists of 15 residues. CDR3 protein: CAISETGASYNEQFF. The CDR3 region has the DNA TGTGCCATCAGTGAGACAGGGGCCTCCTACAATGAGCAGTTCTTC.

The sample holds many counts of this clonotype. The chain has TRBV27 and TRBJ2-5, with 10 bases that match TRBD2. Germline V gives CDR1 MNHEY, CDR2 SMNVEV (reference sequence). With 6 bases clipped from V and 5 bases from J, the junction kept 15 bases outside the gene matches. The CDR3 is 17 residues long. CDR3 nucleotide sequence: TGTGCCAGCAGACCCTGGGGGAGCGGGGGGGACCGGGAGACCCAGTACTTC. The encoded protein is CASRPWGSGGDRETQYF.

V gene TRBV29-1 combines with J gene TRBJ1-1; maybe TRBD1 (6 bases). CDR3 length equals 12 residues. Germline V gene sequence: CDR1 SQVTM, CDR2 ANQGSEA. The V gene lost 6 bases and the J gene lost 11 bases, with 19 bases spanning the gap. DNA for the CDR3: TGCAGCGTGGGGGAGGCCAGGGGAATCGCTTTCTTT. Its translation: CSVGEARGIAFF.

This clonotype appeared a single time. The CDR3 protein is CASSLGPWTGGGKLFF. The DNA for the CDR3 is TGTGCCAGCAGTTTGGGGCCCTGGACAGGGGGTGGAAAACTGTTTTTT. V is TRBV28 and J is TRBJ1-4, with 10 bases that match TRBD1. The germline gives CDR1 MDHEN, CDR2 SYDVKM. After removal of 3 bases from V and 10 bases from J, the junction contained 11 bases not matched to a gene. The CDR3 loop spans 16 amino acids.

There are many counts of this clonotype. The chain is built from TRBV29-1 and TRBJ2-1; 9 bases match TRBD2. V shed 5 bases, J shed 7 bases, and the junction held 15 bases outside the gene matches. CDR3 length equals 16 residues. In germline, CDR1 is SQVTM, CDR2 ANQGSEA. The CDR3 DNA is TGCAGCGTTCTTCGTGCAGGCGGGGGGGCCTTGAATGAGCAGTTCTTC. This translates into CSVLRAGGGALNEQFF.

For this clonotype: A single base separates this from a much larger clone, so it may be a read error. CDR3 in DNA: TGTGCCAGCAGTCCATCATCGAACAATGGCTACACCTTC. Amino acid sequence: CASSPSSNNGYTF. The chain has TRBV27 and TRBJ1-2; the D is unclear. Per germline, CDR1 MNHEY and CDR2 SMNVEV (reference sequence). Trimming took off 5 bases at V and 6 bases at J, with 13 bases between the two ends. This CDR3 has 13 amino acids.